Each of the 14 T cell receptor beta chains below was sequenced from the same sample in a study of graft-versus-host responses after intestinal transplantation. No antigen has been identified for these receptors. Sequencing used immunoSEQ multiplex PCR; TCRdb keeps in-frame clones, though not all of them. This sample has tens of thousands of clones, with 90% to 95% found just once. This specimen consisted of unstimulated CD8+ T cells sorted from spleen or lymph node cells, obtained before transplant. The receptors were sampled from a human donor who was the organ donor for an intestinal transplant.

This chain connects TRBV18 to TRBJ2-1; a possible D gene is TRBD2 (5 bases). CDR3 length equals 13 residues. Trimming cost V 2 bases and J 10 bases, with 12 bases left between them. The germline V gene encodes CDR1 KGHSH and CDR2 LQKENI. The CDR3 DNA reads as TGTGCCAGCTCACCAGTTGTCCCGGGGGAGCAGTTCTTC. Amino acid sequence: CASSPVVPGEQFF.

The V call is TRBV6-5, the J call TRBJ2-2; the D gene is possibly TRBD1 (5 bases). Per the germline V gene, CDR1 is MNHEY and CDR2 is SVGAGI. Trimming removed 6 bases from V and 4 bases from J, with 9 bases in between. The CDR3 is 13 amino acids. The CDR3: CASSSGFTGELFF. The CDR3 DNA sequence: TGTGCCAGCAGCTCAGGGTTCACCGGGGAGCTGTTTTTT.

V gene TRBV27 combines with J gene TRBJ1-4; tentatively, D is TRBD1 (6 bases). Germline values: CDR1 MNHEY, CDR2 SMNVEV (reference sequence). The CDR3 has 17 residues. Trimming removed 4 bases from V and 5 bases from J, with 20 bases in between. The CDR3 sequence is CASSSLTPTGENEKLFF. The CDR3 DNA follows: TGTGCCAGCAGTTCCCTGACCCCGACAGGAGAGAATGAAAAACTGTTTTTT.

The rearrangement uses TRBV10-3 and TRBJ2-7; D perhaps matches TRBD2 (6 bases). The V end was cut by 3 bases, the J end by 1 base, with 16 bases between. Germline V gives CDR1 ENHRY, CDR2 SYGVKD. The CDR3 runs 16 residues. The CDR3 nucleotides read TGTGCCATCAGTGACGGTCCGGGAGCGGAGTCCTACGAGCAGTACTTC. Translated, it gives CAISDGPGAESYEQYF.

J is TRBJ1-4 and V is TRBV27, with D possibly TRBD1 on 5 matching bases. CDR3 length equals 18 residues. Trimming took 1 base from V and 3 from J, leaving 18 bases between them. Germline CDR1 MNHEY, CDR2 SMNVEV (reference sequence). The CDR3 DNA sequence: TGTGCCAGCAGTTTATGGGGGGGAGTCGGGCCGTCTAATGAAAAACTGTTTTTT. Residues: CASSLWGGVGPSNEKLFF.

The CDR3 nucleotides read TGTGCCAGCAGCTTGTCAGGGGCCGGCTACGAGCAGTACTTC. It codes for CASSLSGAGYEQYF. The chain has TRBV5-4 and TRBJ2-7; D may be TRBD1 (6 bases). The CDR3 is 14 amino acids. Trimming took 1 base from V and 3 from J, leaving 11 bases between them. Germline assignment: CDR1 SGHNT and CDR2 YYREEE (reference sequence). The full variable domain, its missing parts supplied by reference TRBV5-4 and TRBJ2-7, is ETGVTQSPTHLIKTRGQQVTLRCSSQSGHNTVSWYQQALGQGPQFIFQYYREEENGRGNFPPRFSGLQFPNYSSELNVNALELDDSALYLCASSLSGAGYEQYFGPGTRLTVT.

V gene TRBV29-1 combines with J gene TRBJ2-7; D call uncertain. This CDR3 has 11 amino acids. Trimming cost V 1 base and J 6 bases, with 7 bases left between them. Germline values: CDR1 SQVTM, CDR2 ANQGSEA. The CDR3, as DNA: TGCAGCGTTGAAGTGATATCCGAGCAGTACTTC. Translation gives CSVEVISEQYF.

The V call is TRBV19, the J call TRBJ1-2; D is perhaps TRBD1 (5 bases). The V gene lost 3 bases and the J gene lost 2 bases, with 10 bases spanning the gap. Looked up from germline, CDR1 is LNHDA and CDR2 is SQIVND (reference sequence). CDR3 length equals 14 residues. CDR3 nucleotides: TGTGCCAGTAGTATCGACGGGGACAACTATGGCTACACCTTC. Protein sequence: CASSIDGDNYGYTF.

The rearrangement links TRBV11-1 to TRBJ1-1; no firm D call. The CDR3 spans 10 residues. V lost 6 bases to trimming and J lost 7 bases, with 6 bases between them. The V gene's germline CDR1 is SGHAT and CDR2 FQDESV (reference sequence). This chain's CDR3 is CASSEGEAFF. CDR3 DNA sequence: TGTGCCAGCAGTGAGGGTGAAGCTTTCTTT. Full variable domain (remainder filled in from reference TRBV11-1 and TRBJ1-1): EAEVAQSPRYKITEKSQAVAFWCDPISGHATLYWYRQILGQGPELLVQFQDESVVDDSQLPKDRFSAERLKGVDSTLKIQPAELGDSAMYLCASSEGEAFFGQGTRLTVV.

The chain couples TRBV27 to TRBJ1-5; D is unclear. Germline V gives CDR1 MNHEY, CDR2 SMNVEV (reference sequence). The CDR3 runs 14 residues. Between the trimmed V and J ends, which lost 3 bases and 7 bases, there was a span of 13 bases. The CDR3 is CASSFRGSGQPQHF. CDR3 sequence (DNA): TGTGCCAGCAGTTTTCGGGGTAGCGGCCAGCCCCAGCATTTT.

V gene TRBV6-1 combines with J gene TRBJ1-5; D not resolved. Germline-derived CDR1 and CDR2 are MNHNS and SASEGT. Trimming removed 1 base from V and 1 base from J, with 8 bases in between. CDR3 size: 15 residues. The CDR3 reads CASSEVRGSNQPQHF. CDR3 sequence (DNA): TGTGCCAGCAGTGAAGTCCGGGGAAGCAATCAGCCCCAGCATTTT.

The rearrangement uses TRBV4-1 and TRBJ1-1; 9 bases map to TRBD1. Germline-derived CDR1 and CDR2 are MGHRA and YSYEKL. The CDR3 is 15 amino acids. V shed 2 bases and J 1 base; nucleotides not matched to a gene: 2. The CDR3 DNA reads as TGCGCCAGCAGCCAACTGACAGGGGGGAACACTGAAGCTTTCTTT. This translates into CASSQLTGGNTEAFF.

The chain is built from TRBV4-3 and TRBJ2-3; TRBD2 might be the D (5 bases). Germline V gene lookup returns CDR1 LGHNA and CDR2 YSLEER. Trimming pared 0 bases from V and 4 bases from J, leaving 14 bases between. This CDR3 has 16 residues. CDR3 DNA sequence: TGCGCCAGCAGCCAAGATCGGGGAGAGTCGGCAGATACGCAGTATTTT. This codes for CASSQDRGESADTQYF.

CDR3 bases: TGTGCCAGCAGCTCGGAGGTAACCGGAAACACCATATATTTT. Translation: CASSSEVTGNTIYF. The J gene is TRBJ1-3, the V gene TRBV13, with D hard to call. Germline V gene sequence: CDR1 PRHDT, CDR2 FYEKMQ (reference sequence). The CDR3 has 14 amino acids. Trimming pared 4 bases from V and 4 bases from J, leaving 11 bases between. Looking up the rest from reference TRBV13 and TRBJ1-3 gives the full variable domain: AAGVIQSPRHLIKEKRETATLKCYPIPRHDTVYWYQQGPGQDPQFLISFYEKMQSDKGSIPDRFSAQQFSDYHSELNMSSLELGDSALYFCASSSEVTGNTIYFGEGSWLTVV.